This TCR beta chain was identified during a study of blood T cell repertoires in COVID-19 (dated by TCRdb to between 2020 and 2021). A note on the overall study: Samples covering the acute and convalescent phases of COVID-19 were provided by collaborators in the United States, Italy and Spain. The material from the prospective study consisted of cDNA or gDNA derived from T cells, B-cell-depleted T cells, or PBMCs. Deeply sampled blood TCRbeta repertoires from subjects exposed to, actively infected with, or recovered from COVID-19 were included in the dataset. The repertoires were released in a freely available public database intended as a resource for research on the immune response to SARS-CoV-2. The samples were drawn from the first 160 participants of the ongoing ImmuneRACE study and from roughly 1,300 subjects provided by 6 global collaborators. Nearly every sample came with metadata listing a de-identified subject ID, COVID-19 status, age in years and sex. Where available, HLA class I and class II types were taken from metadata supplied by the sample provider and were not determined by assay-based typing. Results the study describes overall, beyond this receptor: Clinical and demographic metadata were provided uncurated, with the amount varying by source and participant.

At one collaborating source in Seattle, patients were enrolled during active infection and were followed longitudinally through the course of disease. The collaborating institutions used their own protocols to collect whole blood in K2EDTA tubes. Collaborator samples were shipped for TCRbeta analysis as frozen whole blood, isolated PBMCs, or DNA extracted from either sample type. The germline V and J ends show losses of 0 bases and 5 bases respectively, and no gene match explains 6 bases of the junction. The CDR3 has 15 amino acids, counting the end cysteine and phenylalanine. Only the CDR3 DNA stays, 45 bases, in frame from base 1. According to the germline V gene, CDR1 reads SQVTM and CDR2 reads ANQGSEA. TCRbeta CDR3 regions were amplified from genomic DNA using the immunoSEQ Assay, a bias-controlled multiplex PCR. The authors' pipeline ran thus. The number of nucleated cells in each sample was estimated by amplification of reference gene primers within the assay. Sequence reads were collapsed and filtered to measure the absolute abundance of every unique TCRbeta CDR3 rearrangement. Productive Simpson clonality was computed per sample as the square root of Simpson's diversity index over productive rearrangements. TCRdb's version of the immuneACCESS table is confined to in-frame rearrangements and falls short of the full clone set. An unresolved V gene accounts for under half of the shortfall where checked; the remainder is of unknown origin. The D gene and trimming were derived from the DNA, and the V and J assignments and clone size from that table. The sample table records about 300,000 clones; 80% to 95% of these occur just once. The ten largest clonotypes hold under 7% of the sample.

Remarks on this clone: Its binding antigen is unknown. No quality values exist for individual bases; no much larger clone is one base distant.

This TCR derives from a woman aged 25 to 45 with COVID-19, enrolled during active disease. Source material: peripheral blood. This receptor chain uses TRBV29-1 and TRBJ2-1; the central 8 bases match TRBD1. The bases are TGCAGCGTTGAAGAACCGGGACAGGACCACAATGAGCAGTTCTTC. It codes for CSVEEPGQDHNEQFF.